In this sample, the clone carrying this T cell receptor (beta chain) turned up a few times. The antigen remains unidentified. These data are taken from a study of CD8 T cells in ankylosing spondylitis. Regarding the study as a whole: Disease-linked clones bore a CD8+ phenotype, appearing relatively rarely in peripheral blood. Prior literature has documented some motif variants in synovial fluid and blood from reactive arthritis. A motif of 7 to 9 highly homologous TCR beta variants was seen as apparently characteristic of ankylosing spondylitis blood.

The CDR3 length is 11 residues. Trimming cost V 11 bases and J 0 bases, with 5 bases left between them. Germline CDR1 is SEHNR and CDR2 is FQNEAQ (reference sequence). Library preparation for TCR beta used quantitative 5'-RACE with molecular barcodes. MiXCR was run by TCRdb on the 5' RACE reads, yielding one entry per CDR3 protein. The sample lists about 500,000 distinct CDR3 sequences, approximately 5.3% occurring once. Sequenced sample: blood, either unsorted or a sorted T cell fraction (not recorded which). The TCR was taken from a male donor with ankylosing spondylitis. The chain has TRBV7-9 and TRBJ2-1; no definite D call. The CDR3 nucleotides are TGTGCCGCAGTCTCCTACAATGAGCAGTTCTTC. Its protein is CAAVSYNEQFF.